The 9 T cell receptor beta chains in this list originate from one sample, sequenced in a study of cytomegalovirus exposure and HLA in healthy donors. The PCR made use of 60 Vbeta and 13 Jbeta primers. The assay was immunoSEQ multiplex PCR, and TCRdb's table has in-frame clones only and misses some. The data show roughly 90,000 clones, roughly 82% seen once. Sequencing was performed on PBMCs. Source of these receptors: a man aged 25 to 40 in good health and CMV-seropositive.

The CDR3 loop is CSASHSDTQYF. In DNA form, the CDR3 reads TGCAGTGCTAGCCATTCAGATACGCAGTATTTT. V usage is TRBV20-1 and J usage is TRBJ2-3; D uncertain. V was trimmed by 3 bases and J by 4 bases, leaving 5 bases between them. The length of the CDR3 is 11 residues. From germline, CDR1 is DFQATT and CDR2 SNEGSKA (reference sequence).

The gene calls are TRBV6-1 and TRBJ1-3, with TRBD1 matching 7 bases. This CDR3 contains 15 residues. The germline V gene has CDR1 MNHNS and CDR2 SASEGT. V gave up 6 bases and J gave up 4 bases; unmatched junction bases: 9. CDR3 nucleotides: TGTGCCAGCAGACAATACAGGGGTACGGGAAACACCATATATTTT. It specifies CASRQYRGTGNTIYF.

This clone was found a few times. The chain employs TRBV5-1 and TRBJ2-5; 8 nucleotides agree with TRBD1. The CDR3 length is 15 residues. CDR1 and CDR2 from the germline V gene are SGHRS and YFSETQ. With V trimmed by 3 bases and J by 10 bases, 14 bases remained unmatched. The CDR3 region has the DNA TGCGCCAGCAGCTACGCAGGGGGCCTAGGGGTAGACCAGTACTTC. Translating gives CASSYAGGLGVDQYF. The full variable domain, rest sourced from reference TRBV5-1 and TRBJ2-5, is KAGVTQTPRYLIKTRGQQVTLSCSPISGHRSVSWYQQTPGQGLQFLFEYFSETQRNKGNFPGRFSGRQFSNSRSEMNVSTLELGDSALYLCASSYAGGLGVDQYFGPGTRLLVL.

The gene calls are TRBV7-2 and TRBJ1-4; the D gene is possibly TRBD1 (5 bases). In germline, CDR1 is SGHTA, CDR2 FQGNSA. This CDR3 contains 15 residues. Trimming shortened V by 1 base and J by 8 bases, and 14 bases separated the two germline ends. The CDR3 loop reads CASSLVGVKGEKLFF. CDR3 nucleotides: TGTGCCAGCAGCTTAGTAGGGGTGAAAGGAGAAAAACTGTTTTTT.

The chain uses TRBV30 and TRBJ2-7, with D perhaps matching TRBD2 (5 bases). This CDR3 comprises 13 residues. V was pared by 1 base and J by 2 bases, with 9 bases between. Germline V gene lookup returns CDR1 GTSNPN and CDR2 SVGIG (reference sequence). CDR3 nucleotides: TGTGCCTGGAGTGCGGGGAGTGCCTACGAGCAGTACTTC. Residues: CAWSAGSAYEQYF.

The chain employs TRBV7-2 and TRBJ2-3; perhaps TRBD1 as D (5 bases). Germline-derived CDR1 and CDR2 are SGHTA and FQGNSA. The V end was cut by 1 base, the J end by 4 bases, with 9 bases between. This CDR3 contains 14 residues. CDR3 coding DNA: TGTGCCAGCAGCTTAGACAGGAAAGCAGATACGCAGTATTTT. Its protein product is CASSLDRKADTQYF.

V usage is TRBV30 and J usage is TRBJ1-6; no clear D. CDR3 length: 14 amino acids. V was pared by 3 bases and J by 5 bases, with 11 bases between. Germline values: CDR1 GTSNPN, CDR2 SVGIG (reference sequence). The CDR3 spells CAWSLRMDNSPLHF. The CDR3 DNA reads as TGTGCCTGGAGCCTGCGAATGGATAATTCACCCCTCCACTTT.

CDR3 DNA sequence: TGTGCCATCAGTGAGGACCCGACAGGGGGAGGGACTGAAGCTTTCTTT. Its protein is CAISEDPTGGGTEAFF. The V gene is TRBV10-3, the J gene TRBJ1-1; 9 nucleotides align to TRBD1. The CDR3 length is 16 residues. Germline trimming cut 2 bases from V and 5 bases from J; bases unmatched to any gene: 9. Germline-derived CDR1 and CDR2 are ENHRY and SYGVKD.

A remark on this clone: One junction end disagrees with the germline gene, perhaps due to a read error. The chain joins TRBV20-1 to TRBJ1-2; tentative D call: TRBD1 (6 bases). The CDR3 spans 11 residues. Germline V CDR1 and CDR2: DFQATT, SNEGSKA (reference sequence). The CDR3 protein is CSAAGEYGYIF. CDR3 nucleotide sequence: TGCAGTGCTGCAGGGGAGTATGGCTACATCTTC.